The 24 T cell receptor beta chains below come from one sample, sequenced in a study of shared clonotypes between healthy human individuals. Produced via immunoSEQ multiplex PCR; TCRdb's table is partial and in-frame only. The repertoire consists of fewer than 850,000 clones, with roughly 70% occurring once and the leading ten covering approximately 1.8%. The sample was memory CD4+ T cells sorted from blood. Noted subset: CD45RA-negative fraction. The receptor source for this set is a woman younger than 45 in good health.

J is TRBJ1-3 and V is TRBV11-2; a weak D match, TRBD1 (6 bases). The CDR3 has 18 residues. Germline CDR1 reads SGHAT; CDR2 reads FQNNGV. Trimming left V 5 bases short and J 4 bases short, with 24 bases between. The CDR3 loop is CASSRNNRDSRDGNTIYF. Written as DNA, the CDR3 is TGTGCCAGCAGCCGAAACAACAGGGATTCGCGGGACGGAAACACCATATATTTT. The whole variable domain, remainder taken from reference TRBV11-2 and TRBJ1-3, is EAGVAQSPRYKIIEKRQSVAFWCNPISGHATLYWYQQILGQGPKLLIQFQNNGVVDDSQLPKDRFSAERLKGVDSTLKIQPAKLEDSAVYLCASSRNNRDSRDGNTIYFGEGSWLTVV.

CDR3 loop: CASSSRVANNQPQHF. The CDR3 bases are TGTGCCAGCAGCTCACGGGTTGCAAACAATCAGCCCCAGCATTTT. V and J are TRBV7-8 and TRBJ1-5; D uncertain. Trimming shortened V by 4 bases and J by 3 bases, and 13 bases separated the two germline ends. Per the germline V gene, CDR1 is SGHVS and CDR2 is FQNEAQ. The CDR3 is 15 amino acids.

V and J are TRBV4-1 and TRBJ1-2; 8 bases line up with TRBD1. CDR1 is MGHRA, CDR2 YSYEKL, per germline. The junction had 6 bases not matched to a gene; V was cut back by 2 bases and J by 4 bases. The CDR3 has 15 amino acids. The CDR3 DNA follows: TGCGCCAGCAGCCAAAATGCAGGGGGCAGCTATGGCTACACCTTC. It codes for CASSQNAGGSYGYTF.

This chain joins TRBV10-3 and TRBJ2-7; TRBD2 matches at 11 bases. Germline V gives CDR1 ENHRY, CDR2 SYGVKD. V was pared by 6 bases and J by 5 bases, with 3 bases of the junction left unmatched. The CDR3 length is 13 residues. CDR3 nucleotide sequence: TGTGCCATCAGACTAGCGGGAGCGGACGAGCAGTACTTC. Its translation is CAIRLAGADEQYF.

This chain links TRBV28 with TRBJ2-5; D perhaps matches TRBD2 (6 bases). Germline assignment: CDR1 MDHEN and CDR2 SYDVKM. This CDR3 contains 14 residues. V was shortened by 6 bases and J by 5 bases, with 16 bases between the two germline ends. The CDR3 loop is CASSPAGGRETQYF. As DNA, the CDR3 is TGTGCCAGCAGCCCCGCCGGGGGACGGGAGACCCAGTACTTC.

The V gene is TRBV11-3, the J gene TRBJ1-1, with no clear D. Per germline, CDR1 SGHNT and CDR2 YENEEA. Trimming stripped 1 base from V and 0 bases from J, with 12 bases between. The CDR3 spans 16 residues. CDR3 loop: CASSLGLRTMNTEAFF. CDR3 sequence (DNA): TGTGCCAGCAGCTTAGGCCTTCGCACCATGAACACTGAAGCTTTCTTT.

This clone was seen only once. The chain uses TRBV5-1 and TRBJ2-7; perhaps TRBD2 as D (6 bases). CDR1 and CDR2 (germline): SGHRS, YFSETQ. Trimming stripped 0 bases from V and 4 bases from J, with 11 bases between. The CDR3 has 14 residues. The CDR3 reads CASSLVGSGYEQYF. The DNA for the CDR3 is TGCGCCAGCAGCTTGGTAGGTAGCGGATACGAGCAGTACTTC. Variable domain in full (rest from reference TRBV5-1 and TRBJ2-7): KAGVTQTPRYLIKTRGQQVTLSCSPISGHRSVSWYQQTPGQGLQFLFEYFSETQRNKGNFPGRFSGRQFSNSRSEMNVSTLELGDSALYLCASSLVGSGYEQYFGPGTRLTVT.

The chain links TRBV21-1 to TRBJ2-7. TRBV21-1 is a pseudogene locus. There are 16 residues in the CDR3. The CDR3 is CASSKEGRDRIGEQYF. The DNA for the CDR3 is TGTGCCAGCAGCAAAGAAGGTCGGGACCGGATCGGCGAGCAGTACTTC.

The chain recombines TRBV2 with TRBJ2-7; 9 positions agree with TRBD2. With 7 bases clipped from V and 4 bases from J, the junction kept 11 bases outside the gene matches. The CDR3 totals 15 residues. CDR1 is SNHLY and CDR2 is FYNNEI in the germline V gene. CDR3 in DNA: TGTGCCAGCACCCCCCGGGCTAGCGGGAAGTACGAGCAGTACTTC. It encodes CASTPRASGKYEQYF.

The rearrangement uses TRBV7-9 and TRBJ2-6; no reliable D call. The germline gives CDR1 SEHNR, CDR2 FQNEAQ (reference sequence). Deletions cut 5 bases from V and 0 bases from J, with 11 bases between. The CDR3 covers 16 residues. This CDR3 is CASSDGFGSGANVLTF. The CDR3 coding sequence is TGTGCCAGCAGCGATGGGTTCGGCTCTGGGGCCAACGTCCTGACTTTC.

This chain links TRBV11-2 with TRBJ2-7; the D gene could be TRBD1 or TRBD2 (6 bases each). The CDR3 is 15 amino acids. The germline V and J ends were trimmed by 7 bases and 3 bases, with 19 bases remaining between them. Germline CDR1 reads SGHAT; CDR2 reads FQNNGV. CDR3 coding DNA: TGTGCCAGCACCAAGGAGGGGGGACCGTACTACGAGCAGTACTTC. Protein sequence: CASTKEGGPYYEQYF.

CDR3 nucleotide sequence: TGTGCCAGCTACCTCCACTCCAGGGCCCTCTCGAACGAGCAGTACTTC. Translation: CASYLHSRALSNEQYF. This chain joins TRBV6-9 and TRBJ2-7; TRBD1 is a possible D gene (5 bases). Trimming shortened V by 8 bases and J by 5 bases, and 25 bases separated the two germline ends. Per the germline V gene, CDR1 is MNHGY and CDR2 is SVAAGI. The CDR3 totals 16 residues.

This chain links TRBV19 with TRBJ1-5, with D possibly matching TRBD1 (6 bases). The CDR3 length is 16 residues. CDR1 and CDR2 (germline): LNHDA, SQIVND (reference sequence). Trimming took off 0 bases at V and 7 bases at J, with 16 bases between the two ends. In DNA form, the CDR3 reads TGTGCCAGTAGTATAGAGTTTGGACAGAGAGGGCAGCCCCAGCATTTT. It codes for CASSIEFGQRGQPQHF.

This rearrangement joins TRBV27 to TRBJ1-1; D possibly corresponds to TRBD1 (5 bases). CDR1 MNHEY and CDR2 SMNVEV come from the germline V gene (reference sequence). CDR3 length equals 15 residues. The germline V and J ends were trimmed by 3 bases and 0 bases, with 11 bases remaining between them. In nucleotides, the CDR3 is TGTGCCAGCAGTTTTGGAACAGGACTGAACACTGAAGCTTTCTTT. Protein: CASSFGTGLNTEAFF.

The chain uses TRBV30 and TRBJ2-7; tentatively, D is TRBD1 (5 bases). CDR1 and CDR2 from the germline V gene are GTSNPN and SVGIG (reference sequence). Trimming shortened V by 0 bases and J by 6 bases, and 9 bases separated the two germline ends. The CDR3 extends over 12 amino acids. DNA for the CDR3: TGTGCCTGGAGTGTCGGAAGGGGCGAGCAGTACTTC. Its translation: CAWSVGRGEQYF.

This clone was observed at least ten times. The rearrangement links TRBV7-8 to TRBJ2-2; 9 bases map to TRBD2. This CDR3 comprises 16 residues. V lost 7 bases, J lost 3 bases, and 9 bases stayed unmatched. Germline V gene lookup returns CDR1 SGHVS and CDR2 FQNEAQ. Written as DNA, the CDR3 is TGTGCCAGCACCTTCCTAGCGGGGAGCGACACCGGGGAGCTGTTTTTT. It yields the protein CASTFLAGSDTGELFF.

This clone has only a few counts. This chain connects TRBV29-1 to TRBJ2-7; TRBD2 agrees at 12 bases. Trimming removed 3 bases from V and 4 bases from J; junction bases left unmatched: 13. There are 17 residues in the CDR3. Germline values: CDR1 SQVTM, CDR2 ANQGSEA. The CDR3 sequence: CSVDSLAGGSPRYEQYF. As DNA, the CDR3 is TGCAGCGTTGATTCACTAGCGGGAGGAAGCCCCCGGTACGAGCAGTACTTC.

V usage is TRBV30 and J usage is TRBJ1-1, with TRBD1 matching over 7 bases. The CDR3 is made up of 17 amino acids. The germline V gene encodes CDR1 GTSNPN and CDR2 SVGIG (reference sequence). V dropped 8 bases and J dropped 1; count of bases not matched to a gene: 19. The CDR3 coding sequence is TGTGCCCTTCGACAGAAACAGGGGTATACCTGGAACACTGAAGCTTTCTTT. Its protein product is CALRQKQGYTWNTEAFF.

J is TRBJ2-7 and V is TRBV28, with no clear D. CDR1 and CDR2 from the germline V gene are MDHEN and SYDVKM. This CDR3 comprises 14 residues. The V and J ends lost 7 bases and 1 base respectively, with 14 bases between them. The CDR3 nucleotides are TGTGCCAGCACCCGAGGTGGCAAGTCCTACGAGCAGTACTTC. Protein product: CASTRGGKSYEQYF.

V is TRBV28 and J is TRBJ2-7; 8 nucleotides line up with TRBD1. With V trimmed by 5 bases and J by 2 bases, 8 bases remained unmatched. This CDR3 spans 15 amino acids. Germline CDR1 is MDHEN and CDR2 is SYDVKM. CDR3 in amino acids: CASSNLGRGPYEQYF. The CDR3, as DNA: TGTGCCAGCAGTAACCTGGGCAGGGGGCCCTACGAGCAGTACTTC.

On this clone: The sample has other DNA sequences that encode this CDR3 too. The CDR3 loop reads CASSLVSRETQYF. The CDR3 DNA reads TGTGCCAGCAGCTTGGTTTCCCGGGAGACCCAGTACTTC. The gene calls are TRBV5-4 and TRBJ2-5; D not resolved. V was shortened by 0 bases and J by 5 bases, with 8 bases between the two germline ends. In germline, CDR1 is SGHNT, CDR2 YYREEE (reference sequence). The CDR3 has 13 amino acids.

As concerns this clone: Other DNA sequences from this sample encode an identical CDR3 as well. V is TRBV28 and J is TRBJ1-2; 9 bases line up with TRBD1. The V gene end was trimmed by 5 bases and the J gene end by 8 bases; junction bases not matched to a gene: 6. The CDR3 covers 13 residues. Germline V gene lookup returns CDR1 MDHEN and CDR2 SYDVKM. CDR3 protein: CASSLQGARGYTF. The CDR3 DNA follows: TGTGCCAGCAGTCTACAGGGGGCGCGAGGCTACACCTTC.

The V call is TRBV6-1, the J call TRBJ2-2, with D unresolved. V was pared by 0 bases and J by 6 bases, with 8 bases between. The germline CDR1 and CDR2 sequences are MNHNS and SASEGT. This CDR3 is 14 amino acids long. CDR3 residues: CASSEALGPGELFF. The CDR3 nucleotides read TGTGCCAGCAGTGAAGCGCTCGGGCCCGGGGAGCTGTTTTTT.

The genes are TRBV27 and TRBJ2-7, with 9 nucleotides matching TRBD1. Germline loops: CDR1 MNHEY, CDR2 SMNVEV (reference sequence). The CDR3 is 16 residues long. V was pared by 5 bases and J by 1 base, with 9 bases of the junction left unmatched. DNA of the CDR3: TGTGCCAGCAGTCCCAACAGGGGGCGAGCGTCCTACGAGCAGTACTTC. Translated: CASSPNRGRASYEQYF.